Reported below is one TCR beta chain. The CDR3 contains 15 residues. The V gene's germline CDR1 is SGHRS and CDR2 YFSETQ. From the 5' RACE reads, TCRdb lists one entry per CDR3 protein and no DNA. The sample has about 140,000 distinct CDR3 sequences. The source of the sample is a study of monozygotic twins with inflammatory bowel disease. The receptor was derived from a human donor with ulcerative colitis or Crohn's disease, or a healthy co-twin of an affected twin (not recorded which). The rearrangement uses TRBV5-1 and TRBJ2-7; TCRdb gives TRBD1 as the D gene, but with no DNA this cannot be confirmed. Sequencing was carried out using blood. The CDR3 loop reads CASSFGTGISYEQYF.